This TCR beta chain was recovered during a study of blood T cell repertoires in COVID-19. The CDR3 runs 13 residues. Germline CDR1 is ENHRY and CDR2 is SYGVKD. V was clipped by 0 bases and J by 8 bases, with 9 bases between them. Authors' processing steps: The assay estimated nucleated cells by amplifying reference gene primers. TCRdb's table, derived via immunoSEQ multiplex PCR, lists solely in-frame clones and lacks some. The V and J calls and clone size are taken from that table; D and trimming were inferred from the DNA. The top ten clones hold about 10% of a sample with more than 90,000 clones, about four fifths of them seen once.

Sequencing was performed on peripheral blood. The chain joins TRBV10-3 to TRBJ2-3; D is perhaps TRBD2 (7 bases). The sequence came from an elderly woman with acute or convalescent COVID-19. The CDR3 reads CAISESGGATQYF. For the CDR3, the DNA is TGTGCCATCAGTGAGTCGGGGGGGGCTACGCAGTATTTT.